Listed below are T cell receptor beta chains from one sample, sequenced in a study of cytomegalovirus exposure and HLA in healthy donors. Method: immunoSEQ multiplex PCR; TCRdb's copy keeps in-frame clones and lacks some. The sample carries 150,000 to 170,000 clones, 80% recorded once. Sequencing input: PBMCs. These receptors were obtained from a man aged 30-40 years in good health and CMV-seropositive. CDR3s include the opening cysteine and the closing phenylalanine or tryptophan. The D gene is left open where the match is weak. Size values are once, few and many counts, or a class for expanded clones, and some rows have none.

D gene	clone size	J gene	V gene	CDR3 protein	CDR3 DNA
TRBD1	-	TRBJ1-1	TRBV19	CASRFRKGADTEAFF	TGTGCCAGTAGGTTTCGAAAGGGGGCAGACACTGAAGCTTTCTTT
-	-	TRBJ2-7	TRBV5-6	CASSFQSPYEQYF	TGTGCCAGCAGCTTCCAAAGCCCATACGAGCAGTACTTC
-	-	TRBJ1-1	TRBV7-9	CSSQKTAGEAFF	TGTTCCAGCCAAAAGACGGCAGGTGAAGCTTTCTTT
TRBD2	-	TRBJ2-3	TRBV10-3	CAISELAGRDTQYF	TGTGCCATCAGTGAACTAGCGGGGAGAGATACGCAGTATTTT
TRBD1	-	TRBJ2-2	TRBV7-6	CASSIRDRGPTGELFF	TGTGCCAGCAGCATCCGGGACAGGGGGCCCACCGGGGAGCTGTTTTTT
-	-	TRBJ1-3	TRBV7-9	CASSSGGGSSGNTIYF	TGTGCCAGCAGCTCTGGGGGCGGGAGCTCTGGAAACACCATATATTTT
-	-	TRBJ2-3	TRBV10-3	CAISVSGGGNTDTQYF	TGTGCCATCAGTGTAAGTGGTGGCGGGAACACAGATACGCAGTATTTT
-	-	TRBJ2-1	TRBV6-1	CASRGSGQFF	TGTGCCAGCAGGGGGAGTGGGCAGTTCTTC
-	few	TRBJ2-7	TRBV7-8	CASSFSSYEQYF	TGTGCCAGCAGCTTTTCATCCTACGAGCAGTACTTC
-	few	TRBJ2-7	TRBV27	CASSKAGTYEQYF	TGTGCCAGCAGTAAGGCGGGTACCTACGAGCAGTACTTC
TRBD1	-	TRBJ2-2	TRBV19	CASSPTRDRVSGELFF	TGTGCCAGTAGCCCAACCCGGGACAGGGTGTCCGGGGAGCTGTTTTTT
-	-	TRBJ1-3	TRBV7-2	CASSLARQLTSGNTIYF	TGTGCCAGCAGCTTAGCGCGGCAGTTGACCTCTGGAAACACCATATATTTT
TRBD1	-	TRBJ2-5	TRBV5-1	CASSLTGTGGVETQYF	TGCGCCAGCAGCTTGACCGGGACAGGGGGGGTAGAGACCCAGTACTTC
TRBD1	-	TRBJ1-3	TRBV5-6	CASSSGTGYSGNTIYF	TGTGCCAGCAGTTCCGGGACAGGCTACTCTGGAAACACCATATATTTT
-	few	TRBJ1-2	TRBV2	CASSVSGAANYGYTF	TGTGCCAGCAGTGTATCTGGAGCAGCTAACTATGGCTACACCTTC
-	-	TRBJ2-1	TRBV29-1	CSVPGTGVRNEQFF	TGCAGCGTCCCCGGGACGGGAGTTAGGAATGAGCAGTTCTTC
-	few	TRBJ1-1	TRBV19	CASRSEGGTEAFF	TGTGCCAGTCGGTCGGAGGGTGGCACTGAAGCTTTCTTT
TRBD2	few	TRBJ2-1	TRBV7-7	CASSPRTSGRDEQFF	TGTGCTAGCAGCCCCCGGACTAGCGGGAGGGATGAGCAGTTCTTC
TRBD2	-	TRBJ2-1	TRBV6-5	CASSYSTGGTPFF	TGTGCCAGCAGTTACTCGACGGGGGGTACTCCGTTCTTC
TRBD1	-	TRBJ2-7	TRBV2	CASSGTGGYEQYF	TGTGCCAGCAGTGGGACAGGGGGCTACGAGCAGTACTTC
-	-	TRBJ2-1	TRBV4-1	CASSQGQTQRNNEQFF	TGCGCCAGCAGCCAGGGGCAAACCCAGAGGAACAATGAGCAGTTCTTC
-	-	TRBJ2-7	TRBV7-3	CASSEGGSYEQYF	TGTGCCAGCAGCGAAGGGGGCTCCTACGAGCAGTACTTC
TRBD2	few	TRBJ2-3	TRBV7-3	CASSLSLAGGPDTQYF	TGTGCCAGCAGCTTATCGCTAGCGGGAGGCCCAGATACGCAGTATTTT
TRBD1	once	TRBJ1-5	TRBV19	CASSRDRDQPQHF	TGTGCCAGTAGCCGGGACAGAGATCAGCCCCAGCATTTT
TRBD1	-	TRBJ2-4	TRBV4-1	CASSLIGQGKNIQYF	TGCGCCAGCAGCCTAATCGGACAGGGGAAAAACATTCAGTACTTC